This T cell receptor (beta chain) was observed in a study of T-cell memory formation after mild COVID-19. Study-wide context: Among the donors, TCR clusters were largely specific to each donor.

General study findings and limits: Within pre-infection memory, some responding clones were found, suggesting cross-reactive memory joined. CD4+ bias marked clones expanding day 15 to 37, unlike balanced contracting clones.

MiXCR, run by TCRdb on the 5' RACE reads, gives a single entry per CDR3 protein. The sample includes some 210,000 distinct CDR3 sequences, around 27% of them seen just once. The sample holds a few counts of this clonotype. Its antigen is undetermined. The sample taken for sequencing was PBMCs or a T cell subset sorted from them (not recorded which). The TCR originated in an adult woman who had mild COVID-19 (a few samples of this study predate the infection). Cell type and time point are not known.

The chain's CDR3 is CASSLKARDTEAFF. The DNA of the CDR3 is TGTGCCAGCAGCTTAAAGGCCAGGGACACTGAAGCTTTCTTT. The chain joins TRBV7-3 to TRBJ1-1, with TRBD1 as a possible D gene (5 bases). The ends were cut back, 1 base at V and 3 bases at J, with 9 bases in the middle. The CDR3 extends over 14 amino acids. CDR1 is SGHTA and CDR2 is FQGTGA in the germline V gene.